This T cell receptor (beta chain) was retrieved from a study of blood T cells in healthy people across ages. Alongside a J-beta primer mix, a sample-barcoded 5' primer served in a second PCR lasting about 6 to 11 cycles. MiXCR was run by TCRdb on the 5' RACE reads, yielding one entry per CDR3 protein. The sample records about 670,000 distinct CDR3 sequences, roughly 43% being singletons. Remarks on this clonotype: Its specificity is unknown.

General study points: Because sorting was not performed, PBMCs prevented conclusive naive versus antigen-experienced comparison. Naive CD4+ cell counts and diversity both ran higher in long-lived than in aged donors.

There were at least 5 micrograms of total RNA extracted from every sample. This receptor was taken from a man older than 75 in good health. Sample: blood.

CDR3 sequence: CSARRSSYEQYF. The CDR3, as DNA: TGCAGTGCTAGGAGAAGCTCCTACGAGCAGTACTTC. The chain links TRBV20-1 to TRBJ2-7; D gene unclear. Germline V gene sequence: CDR1 DFQATT, CDR2 SNEGSKA (reference sequence). The CDR3 consists of 12 residues. V shed 3 bases and J shed 0 bases, with 6 bases lying between them.